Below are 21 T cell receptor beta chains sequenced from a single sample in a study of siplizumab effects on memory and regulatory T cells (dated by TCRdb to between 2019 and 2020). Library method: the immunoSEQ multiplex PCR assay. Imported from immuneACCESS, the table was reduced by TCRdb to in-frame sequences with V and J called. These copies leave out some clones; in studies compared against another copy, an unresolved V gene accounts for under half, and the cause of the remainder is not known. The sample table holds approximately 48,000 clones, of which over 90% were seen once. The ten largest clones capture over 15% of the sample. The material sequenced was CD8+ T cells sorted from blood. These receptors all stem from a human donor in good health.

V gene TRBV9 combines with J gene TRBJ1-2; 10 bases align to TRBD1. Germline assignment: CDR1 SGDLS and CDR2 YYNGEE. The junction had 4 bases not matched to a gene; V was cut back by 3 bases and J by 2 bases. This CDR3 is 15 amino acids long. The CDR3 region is CASSDPGQGNYGYTF. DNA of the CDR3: TGTGCCAGCAGCGATCCGGGACAGGGGAACTATGGCTACACCTTC.

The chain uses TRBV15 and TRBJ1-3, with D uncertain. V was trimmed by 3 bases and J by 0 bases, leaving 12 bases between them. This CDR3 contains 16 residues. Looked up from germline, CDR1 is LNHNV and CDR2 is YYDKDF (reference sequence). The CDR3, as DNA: TGTGCCACCAGCAGGAGGACCGCGCTCTCTGGAAACACCATATATTTT. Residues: CATSRRTALSGNTIYF. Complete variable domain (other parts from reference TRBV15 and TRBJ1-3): DAMVIQNPRYQVTQFGKPVTLSCSQTLNHNVMYWYQQKSSQAPKLLFHYYDKDFNNEADTPDNFQSRRPNTSFCFLDIRSPGLGDTAMYLCATSRRTALSGNTIYFGEGSWLTVV.

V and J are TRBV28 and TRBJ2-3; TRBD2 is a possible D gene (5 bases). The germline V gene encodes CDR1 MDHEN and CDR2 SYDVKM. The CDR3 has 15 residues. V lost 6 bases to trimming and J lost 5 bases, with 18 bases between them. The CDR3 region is CASSPATGTGDTQYF. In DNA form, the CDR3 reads TGTGCCAGCAGCCCCGCGACGGGAACTGGAGATACGCAGTATTTT.

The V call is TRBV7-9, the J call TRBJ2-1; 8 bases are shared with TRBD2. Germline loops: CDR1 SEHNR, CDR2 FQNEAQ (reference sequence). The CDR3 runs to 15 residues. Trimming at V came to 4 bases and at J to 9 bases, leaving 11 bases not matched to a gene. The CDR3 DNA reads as TGTGCCAGCAGCTGGACAGCGGGAGCTGTCCCTGAGCAGTTCTTC. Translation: CASSWTAGAVPEQFF.

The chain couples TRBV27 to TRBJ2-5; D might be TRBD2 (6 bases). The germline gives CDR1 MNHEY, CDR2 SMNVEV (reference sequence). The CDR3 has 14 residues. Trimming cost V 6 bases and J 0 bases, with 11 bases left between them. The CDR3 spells CASSTLANQETQYF. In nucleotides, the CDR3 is TGTGCCAGCAGCACCCTAGCGAACCAAGAGACCCAGTACTTC.

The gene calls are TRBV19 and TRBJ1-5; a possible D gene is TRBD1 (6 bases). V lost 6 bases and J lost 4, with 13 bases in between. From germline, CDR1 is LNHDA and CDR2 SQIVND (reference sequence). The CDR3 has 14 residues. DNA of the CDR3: TGTGCCAGTAGCATGGCACAGGGAAATCAGCCCCAGCATTTT. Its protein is CASSMAQGNQPQHF.

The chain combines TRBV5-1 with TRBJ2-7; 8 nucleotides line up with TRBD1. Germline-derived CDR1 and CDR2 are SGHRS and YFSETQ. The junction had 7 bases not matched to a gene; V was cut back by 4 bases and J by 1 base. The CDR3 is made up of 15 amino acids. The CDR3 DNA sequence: TGCGCCAGCAGCCCCGGACAGGGCCTATCCTACGAGCAGTACTTC. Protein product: CASSPGQGLSYEQYF.

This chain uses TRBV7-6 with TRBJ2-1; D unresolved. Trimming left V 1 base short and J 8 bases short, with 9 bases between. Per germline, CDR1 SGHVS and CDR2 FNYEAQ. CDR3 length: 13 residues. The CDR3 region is CASSLDPDDEQFF. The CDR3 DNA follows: TGTGCCAGCAGCTTAGACCCTGATGATGAGCAGTTCTTC.

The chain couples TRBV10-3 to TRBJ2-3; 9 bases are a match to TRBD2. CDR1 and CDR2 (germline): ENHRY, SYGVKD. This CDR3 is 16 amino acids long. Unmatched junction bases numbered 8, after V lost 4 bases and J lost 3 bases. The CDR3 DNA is TGTGCCATCAGTGGATTAGCGGGAGAGTTAACAGATACGCAGTATTTT. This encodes CAISGLAGELTDTQYF.

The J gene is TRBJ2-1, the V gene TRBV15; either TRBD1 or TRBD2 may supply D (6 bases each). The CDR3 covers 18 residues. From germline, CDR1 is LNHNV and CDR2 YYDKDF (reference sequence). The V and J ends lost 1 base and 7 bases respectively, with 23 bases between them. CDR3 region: CATSRAPLRDIEGNEQFF. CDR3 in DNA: TGTGCCACCAGCAGAGCCCCGTTGCGGGACATTGAAGGGAATGAGCAGTTCTTC.

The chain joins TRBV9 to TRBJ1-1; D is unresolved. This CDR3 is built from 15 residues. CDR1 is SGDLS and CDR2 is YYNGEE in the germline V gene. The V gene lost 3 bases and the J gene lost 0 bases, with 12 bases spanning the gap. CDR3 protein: CASSGENAMNTEAFF. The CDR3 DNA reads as TGTGCCAGCAGCGGAGAGAACGCTATGAACACTGAAGCTTTCTTT.

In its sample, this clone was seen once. The CDR3: CASSYRAAGIPTEAFF. The CDR3 region has the DNA TGTGCCAGCAGTTACAGGGCGGCAGGGATCCCCACTGAAGCTTTCTTT. The V and J genes are TRBV6-6 and TRBJ1-1, with D possibly being TRBD1 (5 bases). Looked up from germline, CDR1 is MNHNY and CDR2 is SVGAGI (reference sequence). V was cut by 2 bases and J by 4 bases, with 17 bases left in between. This CDR3 region has 16 residues.

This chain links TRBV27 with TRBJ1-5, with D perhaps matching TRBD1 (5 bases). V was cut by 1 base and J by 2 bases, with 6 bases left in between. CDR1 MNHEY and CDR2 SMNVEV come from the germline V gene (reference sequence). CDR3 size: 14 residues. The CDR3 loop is CASSLWGGNQPQHF. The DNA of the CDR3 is TGTGCCAGCAGTTTATGGGGGGGCAATCAGCCCCAGCATTTT.

The CDR3 spells CASSSGQGALYEQYF. The CDR3 bases are TGTGCCAGCAGTTCGGGACAGGGGGCTCTGTACGAGCAGTACTTC. V gene TRBV28 combines with J gene TRBJ2-7; 12 bases fit TRBD1. J gave up 4 bases and V 4 bases, and 5 bases lay outside the gene matches. This CDR3 comprises 15 residues. Per the germline V gene, CDR1 is MDHEN and CDR2 is SYDVKM.

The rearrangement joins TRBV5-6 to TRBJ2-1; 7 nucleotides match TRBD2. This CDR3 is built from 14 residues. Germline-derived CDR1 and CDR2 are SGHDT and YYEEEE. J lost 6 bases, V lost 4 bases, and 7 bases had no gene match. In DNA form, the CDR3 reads TGTGCCAGCAGCCCCGATTCGGGGGGCAATGAGCAGTTCTTC. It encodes CASSPDSGGNEQFF.

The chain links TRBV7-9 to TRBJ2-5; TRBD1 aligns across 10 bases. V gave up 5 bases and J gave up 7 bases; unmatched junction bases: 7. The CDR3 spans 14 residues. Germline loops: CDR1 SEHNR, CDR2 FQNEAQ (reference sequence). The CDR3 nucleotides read TGTGCCAGCAGCCCCGGGACAGGGGAGGGGACCCAGTACTTC. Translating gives CASSPGTGEGTQYF.

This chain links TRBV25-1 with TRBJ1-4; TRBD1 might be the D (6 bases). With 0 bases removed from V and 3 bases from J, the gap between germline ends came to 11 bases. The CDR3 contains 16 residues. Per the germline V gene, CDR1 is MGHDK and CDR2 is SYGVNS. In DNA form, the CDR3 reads TGTGCCAGCAGTGAATACCAGGGACAACCTAATGAAAAACTGTTTTTT. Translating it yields CASSEYQGQPNEKLFF.

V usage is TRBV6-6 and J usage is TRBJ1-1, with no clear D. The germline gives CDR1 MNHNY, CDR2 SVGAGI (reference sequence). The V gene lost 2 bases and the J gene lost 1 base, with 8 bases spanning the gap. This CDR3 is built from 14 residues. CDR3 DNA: TGTGCCAGCAGTTACGCCGGTGGGAACACTGAAGCTTTCTTT. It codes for CASSYAGGNTEAFF.

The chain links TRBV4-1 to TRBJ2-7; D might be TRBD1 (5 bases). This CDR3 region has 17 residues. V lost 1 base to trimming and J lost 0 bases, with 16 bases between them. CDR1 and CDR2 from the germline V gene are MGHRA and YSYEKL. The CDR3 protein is CASSQVGAVFSSYEQYF. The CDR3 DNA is TGCGCCAGCAGCCAAGTTGGGGCCGTCTTTAGCTCCTACGAGCAGTACTTC.

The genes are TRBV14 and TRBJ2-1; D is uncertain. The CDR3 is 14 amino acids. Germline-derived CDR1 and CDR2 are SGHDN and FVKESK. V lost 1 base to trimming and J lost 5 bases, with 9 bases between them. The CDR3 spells CASSQVARDNEQFF. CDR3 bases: TGTGCCAGCAGCCAAGTCGCTCGGGACAATGAGCAGTTCTTC.

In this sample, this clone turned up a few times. For the CDR3, the DNA is TGTGCCAGCAGCACCTCAACATCAGGAGAGACCCAGTACTTC. It specifies CASSTSTSGETQYF. This chain links TRBV27 with TRBJ2-5; no firm D call. This CDR3 comprises 14 residues. The V gene's germline CDR1 is MNHEY and CDR2 SMNVEV (reference sequence). Trimming stripped 6 bases from V and 4 bases from J, with 15 bases between.